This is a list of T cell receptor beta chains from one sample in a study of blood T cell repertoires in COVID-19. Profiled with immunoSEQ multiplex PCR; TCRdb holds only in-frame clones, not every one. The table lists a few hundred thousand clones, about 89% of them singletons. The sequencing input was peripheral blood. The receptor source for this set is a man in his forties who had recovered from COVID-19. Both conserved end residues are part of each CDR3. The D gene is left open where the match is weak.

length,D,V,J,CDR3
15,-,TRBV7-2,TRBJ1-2,CASSLAGDGDYGYTF
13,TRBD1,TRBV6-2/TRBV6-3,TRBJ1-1,CASSKAGQGEAFF
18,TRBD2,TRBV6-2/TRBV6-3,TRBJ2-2,CASSSRTSGRALRGELFF
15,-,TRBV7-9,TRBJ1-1,CASSSPDTANTEAFF
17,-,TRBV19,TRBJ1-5,CASSIDRDGGSNQPQHF
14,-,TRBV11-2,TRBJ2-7,CASSLDGLYYEQYF
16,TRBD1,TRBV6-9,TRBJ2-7,CASSYPGDREWYEQYF
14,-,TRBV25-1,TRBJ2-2,CASSVNKNTGELFF
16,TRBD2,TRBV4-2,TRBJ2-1,CASSPATSGGHNEQFF
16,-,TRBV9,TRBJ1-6,CASAPGGASQVSPLHF
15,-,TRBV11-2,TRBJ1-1,CASSLDRGRGTEAFF
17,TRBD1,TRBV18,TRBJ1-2,CASSSDRGTLTNYGYTF
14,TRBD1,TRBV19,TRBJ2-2,CASELGQAAGELFF
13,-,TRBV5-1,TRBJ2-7,CASSFSGGYEQYF
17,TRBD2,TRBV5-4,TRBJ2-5,CASSLIVLAGGQETQYF
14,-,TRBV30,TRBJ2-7,CAWTPPRGRYEQYF
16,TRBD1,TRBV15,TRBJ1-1,CATSGVSGQGKTEAFF
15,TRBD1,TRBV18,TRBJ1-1,CASSQETGGWTEAFF
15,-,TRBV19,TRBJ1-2,CASSTSLARYYGYTF
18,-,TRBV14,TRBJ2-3,CASSQDRGQALFADTQYF
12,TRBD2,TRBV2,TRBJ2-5,CASRGEGETQYF
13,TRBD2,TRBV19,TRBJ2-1,CASSMGGYNEQFF
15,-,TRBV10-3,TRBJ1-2,CAISSDESGGDGYTF